The 2 T cell receptor beta chains reported below all come from one sample, sequenced in a study of blood T cell repertoires in COVID-19. This table comes from immunoSEQ multiplex PCR, and its TCRdb copy is limited to in-frame clones, with some not included. The sample holds a few hundred thousand clones, about 88% seen once. Specimen: PBMCs or T cells enriched from blood (not recorded which). The source is a woman between 25 and 40 years old who had recovered from COVID-19.

The CDR3 loop is CASSDRGRRGYTF. In nucleotides, the CDR3 is TGTGCCAGTAGCGACAGGGGGCGGCGTGGCTACACCTTC. The chain employs TRBV19 and TRBJ1-2; 10 nucleotides agree with TRBD1. V was clipped by 6 bases and J by 7 bases; unmatched bases: 5. Germline CDR1 LNHDA, CDR2 SQIVND (reference sequence). This CDR3 region has 13 residues.

The genes are TRBV14 and TRBJ1-1, with 9 bases identical to TRBD1. The CDR3 extends over 16 amino acids. The germline CDR1 and CDR2 sequences are SGHDN and FVKESK. V shed 4 bases, J shed 1 base, and the junction held 7 bases outside the gene matches. CDR3 sequence (DNA): TGTGCCAGCAGCCGACCGGGACAGGGCCCGAACACTGAAGCTTTCTTT. Protein product: CASSRPGQGPNTEAFF.